This T cell receptor beta chain was retrieved from a study of early T cells in non-severe SARS-CoV-2 infection. Overall study context: Investigators sequenced bulk RNA drawn from unsorted whole blood, and chains remained unpaired. Findings and caveats of the study: Anti-spike CD8 specificities were favored by VDJdb matching, whose results missed private and CD4 specificities.

The CDR3 consists of 14 residues. V gave up 4 bases and J gave up 5 bases, with 15 bases separating them. Germline CDR1 and CDR2: SGDLS and YYNGEE. As regards this clonotype: Its target is unknown.

The library protocol tagged individual cDNA molecules with unique molecular identifiers. TCRdb ran MiXCR on the 5' RACE reads and lists one entry per CDR3 protein. The sample includes roughly 100,000 distinct CDR3 sequences, roughly 12% seen only once; the top ten take 4.4%. This material consisted of whole blood, taken at baseline. This receptor was obtained from an adult who was a healthcare worker with PCR-confirmed SARS-CoV-2 infection or an uninfected control (not recorded which). The chain employs TRBV9 and TRBJ1-1; D ambiguous. CDR3 nucleotides: TGTGCCAGCAGCATCCCAGGAACGGGTACTGAAGCTTTCTTT. This sequence encodes CASSIPGTGTEAFF.